Shown below are 3 T cell receptor beta chains from a single sample sequenced in a study of T cells after yellow fever vaccination. TCRdb recomputed calls from the 5' RACE reads with MiXCR, one row per CDR3 protein. This sample has 600,000 to 750,000 distinct CDR3 sequences; more than 9% occur once, and the top ten carry around 14%. The specimen comprised PBMCs, sampled on the day of the yellow fever booster vaccination. These receptors were taken from a young man who received the YFV17D yellow fever vaccine.

The chain is built from TRBV12-3 or TRBV12-4 and TRBJ2-7; 11 nucleotides line up with TRBD2. The CDR3 has 16 amino acids. The V segment lost 4 bases and the J segment 2 bases; nucleotides outside the gene matches: 7. The CDR3 DNA is TGTGCCAGCAGTTCCAATATAGCGGGAGGGACCTACGAGCAGTACTTC. This translates into CASSSNIAGGTYEQYF.

The gene calls are TRBV9 and TRBJ2-3; D is uncertain. CDR3 length: 17 amino acids. The V end lost 4 bases, the J end lost 4 bases, and 22 bases lay between the germline ends. CDR1 is SGDLS, CDR2 YYNGEE, per germline. The CDR3 sequence is CASSPRLGASSADTQYF. The CDR3 DNA reads as TGTGCCAGCAGCCCCCGCCTCGGAGCGTCCTCGGCAGATACGCAGTATTTT.

This clonotype has a handful of counts. The chain carries TRBV12-3 or TRBV12-4 and TRBJ1-5; 7 nucleotides match TRBD1. The CDR3 runs 14 residues. J was trimmed by 5 bases and V by 4 bases; bases with no gene match: 5. The CDR3 loop is CASSSDREYQPQHF. CDR3 DNA: TGTGCCAGCAGTTCCGACAGGGAGTATCAGCCCCAGCATTTT.